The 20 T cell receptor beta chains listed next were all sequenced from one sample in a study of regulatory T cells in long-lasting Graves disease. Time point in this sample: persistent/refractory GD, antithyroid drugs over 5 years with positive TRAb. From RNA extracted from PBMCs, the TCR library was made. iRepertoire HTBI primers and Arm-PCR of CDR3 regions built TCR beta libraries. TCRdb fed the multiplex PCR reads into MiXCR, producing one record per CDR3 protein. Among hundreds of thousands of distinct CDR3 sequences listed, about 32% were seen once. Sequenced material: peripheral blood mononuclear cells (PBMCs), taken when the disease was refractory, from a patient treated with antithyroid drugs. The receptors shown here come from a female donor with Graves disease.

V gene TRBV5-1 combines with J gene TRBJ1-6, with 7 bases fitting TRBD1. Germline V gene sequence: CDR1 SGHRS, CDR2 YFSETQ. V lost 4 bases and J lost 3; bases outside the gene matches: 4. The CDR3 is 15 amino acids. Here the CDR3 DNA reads TGCGCCAGCAGCGGAGGGGACAGCTATAATTCACCCCTCCACTTT. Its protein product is CASSGGDSYNSPLHF.

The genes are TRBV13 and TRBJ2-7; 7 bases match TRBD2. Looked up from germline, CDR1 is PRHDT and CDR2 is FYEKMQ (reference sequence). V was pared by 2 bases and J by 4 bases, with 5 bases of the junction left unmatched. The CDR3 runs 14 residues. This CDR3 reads CASSLLRSGYEQYF. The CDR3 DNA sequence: TGTGCCAGCAGCTTACTCCGTAGCGGGTACGAGCAGTACTTC.

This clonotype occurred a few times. Written as DNA, the CDR3 is TGCAGCGTTGGACAGGGCTCGGCGGGCGAGCAGTACTTC. This codes for CSVGQGSAGEQYF. This chain links TRBV29-1 with TRBJ2-7, with 7 nucleotides matching TRBD1. From germline, CDR1 is SQVTM and CDR2 ANQGSEA. V gave up 4 bases and J gave up 6 bases; unmatched junction bases: 9. The CDR3 spans 13 residues.

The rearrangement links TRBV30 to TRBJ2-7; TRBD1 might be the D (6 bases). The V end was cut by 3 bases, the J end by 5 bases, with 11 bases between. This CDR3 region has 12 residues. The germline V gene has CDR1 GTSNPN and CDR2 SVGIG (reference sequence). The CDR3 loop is CAWRGNRDEQYF. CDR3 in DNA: TGTGCCTGGAGAGGAAACAGGGACGAGCAGTACTTC.

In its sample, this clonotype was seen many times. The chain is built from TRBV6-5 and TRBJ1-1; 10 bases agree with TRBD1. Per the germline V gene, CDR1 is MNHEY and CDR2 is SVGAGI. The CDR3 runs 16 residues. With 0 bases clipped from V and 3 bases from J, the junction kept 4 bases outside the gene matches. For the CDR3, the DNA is TGTGCCAGCAGTTACTCAGGACAGGGGGTACACACTGAAGCTTTCTTT. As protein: CASSYSGQGVHTEAFF.

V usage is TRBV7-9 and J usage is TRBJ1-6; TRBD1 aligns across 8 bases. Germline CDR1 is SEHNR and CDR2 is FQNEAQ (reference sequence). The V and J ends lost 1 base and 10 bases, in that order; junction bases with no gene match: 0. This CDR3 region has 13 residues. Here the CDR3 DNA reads TGTGCCAGCAGCTTAGGACAGGGGTCACCCCTCCACTTT. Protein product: CASSLGQGSPLHF.

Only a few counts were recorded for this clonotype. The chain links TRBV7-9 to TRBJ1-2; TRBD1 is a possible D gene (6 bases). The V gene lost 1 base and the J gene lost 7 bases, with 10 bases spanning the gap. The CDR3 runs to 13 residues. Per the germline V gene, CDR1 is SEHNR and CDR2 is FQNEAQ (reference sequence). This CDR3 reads CASSLEGGSGYTF. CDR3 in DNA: TGTGCCAGCAGCTTAGAGGGGGGCTCTGGCTACACCTTC.

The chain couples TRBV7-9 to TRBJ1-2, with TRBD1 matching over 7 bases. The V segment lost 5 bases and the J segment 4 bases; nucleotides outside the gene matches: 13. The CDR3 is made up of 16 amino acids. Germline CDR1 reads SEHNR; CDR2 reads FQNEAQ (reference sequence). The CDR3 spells CASSIGGWGPGYGYTF. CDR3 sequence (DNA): TGTGCCAGCAGCATAGGGGGCTGGGGGCCCGGCTATGGCTACACCTTC.

The CDR3 DNA reads TGTGCCAGCAGTTTATCAGGCAGGGGAAACTCTGGGGCCAACGTCCTGACTTTC. Encoded protein: CASSLSGRGNSGANVLTF. The chain carries TRBV28 and TRBJ2-6, with D maybe TRBD1 (6 bases). This CDR3 contains 18 residues. V was pared by 1 base and J by 0 bases, with 13 bases between. The V gene's germline CDR1 is MDHEN and CDR2 SYDVKM.

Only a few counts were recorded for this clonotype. The DNA for the CDR3 is TGTGCCACCAGTGCTCACGACAATCAGCCCCAGCATTTT. Its translation is CATSAHDNQPQHF. This rearrangement joins TRBV24-1 to TRBJ1-5; D remains ambiguous. Looked up from germline, CDR1 is KGHDR and CDR2 is SFDVKD. Trimming pared 5 bases from V and 3 bases from J, leaving 7 bases between. The CDR3 is 13 residues long.

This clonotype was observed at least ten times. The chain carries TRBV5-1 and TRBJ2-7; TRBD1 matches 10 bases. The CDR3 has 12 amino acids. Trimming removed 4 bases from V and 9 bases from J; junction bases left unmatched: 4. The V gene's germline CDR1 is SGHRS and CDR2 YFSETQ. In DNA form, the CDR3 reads TGCGCCAGCAGCATTGACAGGGGGCGGCAGTACTTC. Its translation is CASSIDRGRQYF.

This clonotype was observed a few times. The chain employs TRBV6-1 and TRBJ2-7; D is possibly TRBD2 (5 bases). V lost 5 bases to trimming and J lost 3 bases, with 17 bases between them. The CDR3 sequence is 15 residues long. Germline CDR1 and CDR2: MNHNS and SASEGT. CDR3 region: CASSTPRTGIYEQYF. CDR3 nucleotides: TGTGCCAGCAGTACCCCCCGGACTGGAATCTACGAGCAGTACTTC.

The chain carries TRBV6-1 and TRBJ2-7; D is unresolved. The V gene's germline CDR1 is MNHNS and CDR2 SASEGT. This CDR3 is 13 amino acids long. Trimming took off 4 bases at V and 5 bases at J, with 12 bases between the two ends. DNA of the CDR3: TGTGCCAGCAGTGTTGAGCTAAGCCACGAGCAGTACTTC. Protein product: CASSVELSHEQYF.

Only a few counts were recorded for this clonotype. CDR3 DNA: TGCGCCAGCAGCTCCGCGGGGGGCTTTAGCACTGAAGCTTTCTTT. It translates to CASSSAGGFSTEAFF. The chain combines TRBV5-1 with TRBJ1-1; D may be TRBD1 (6 bases). Germline V gene sequence: CDR1 SGHRS, CDR2 YFSETQ. V was cut by 3 bases and J by 4 bases, with 16 bases left in between. The CDR3 runs 15 residues.

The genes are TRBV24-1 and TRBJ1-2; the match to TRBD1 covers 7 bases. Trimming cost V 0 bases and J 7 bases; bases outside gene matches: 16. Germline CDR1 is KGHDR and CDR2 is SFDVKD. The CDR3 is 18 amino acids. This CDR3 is CATSDLGRGQATQCGYTF. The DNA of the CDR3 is TGTGCCACCAGTGATTTGGGCCGTGGACAGGCCACCCAATGTGGCTACACCTTC.

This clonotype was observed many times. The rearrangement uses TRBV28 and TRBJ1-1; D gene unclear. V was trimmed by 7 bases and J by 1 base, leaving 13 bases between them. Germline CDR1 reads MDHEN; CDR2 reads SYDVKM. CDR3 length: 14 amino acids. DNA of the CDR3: TGTGCCAGCAATCCCCTGCGGGAGAACACTGAAGCTTTCTTT. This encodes CASNPLRENTEAFF.

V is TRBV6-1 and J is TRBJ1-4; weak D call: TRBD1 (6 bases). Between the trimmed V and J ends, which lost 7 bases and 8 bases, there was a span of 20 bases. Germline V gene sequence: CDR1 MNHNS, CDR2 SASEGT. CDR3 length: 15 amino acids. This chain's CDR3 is CASTRGARGGEKLFF. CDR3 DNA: TGTGCCAGCACTAGGGGGGCCAGGGGAGGGGAAAAACTGTTTTTT.

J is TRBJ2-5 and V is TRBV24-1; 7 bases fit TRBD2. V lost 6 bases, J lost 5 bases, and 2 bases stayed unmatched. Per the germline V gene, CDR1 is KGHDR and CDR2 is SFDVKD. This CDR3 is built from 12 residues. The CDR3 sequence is CATSISGETQYF. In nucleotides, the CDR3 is TGTGCCACCAGTATTAGCGGGGAGACCCAGTACTTC.

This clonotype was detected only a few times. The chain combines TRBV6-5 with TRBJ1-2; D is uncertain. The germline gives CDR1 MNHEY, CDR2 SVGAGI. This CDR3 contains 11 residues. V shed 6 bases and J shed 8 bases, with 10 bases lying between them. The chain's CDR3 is CASRYQWGYTF. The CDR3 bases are TGTGCCAGCAGGTACCAATGGGGCTACACCTTC.

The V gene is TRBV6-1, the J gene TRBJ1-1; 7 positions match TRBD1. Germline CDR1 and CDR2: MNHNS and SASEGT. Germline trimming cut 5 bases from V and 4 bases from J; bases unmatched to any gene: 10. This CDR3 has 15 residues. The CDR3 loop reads CASSSRRQGGTEAFF. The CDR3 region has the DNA TGTGCCAGCAGTAGCCGTCGACAGGGTGGCACTGAAGCTTTCTTT.